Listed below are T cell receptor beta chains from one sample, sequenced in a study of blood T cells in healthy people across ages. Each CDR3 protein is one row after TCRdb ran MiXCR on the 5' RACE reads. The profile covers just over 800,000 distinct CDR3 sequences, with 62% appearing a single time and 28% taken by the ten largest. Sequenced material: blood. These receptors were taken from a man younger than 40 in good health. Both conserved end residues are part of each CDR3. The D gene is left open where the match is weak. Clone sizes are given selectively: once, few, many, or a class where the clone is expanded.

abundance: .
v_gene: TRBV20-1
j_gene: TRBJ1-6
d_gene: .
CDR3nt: TGCAGTGCTAGAGATTTCGTAGCAGGGTATAATTCACCCCTCCACTTT
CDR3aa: CSARDFVAGYNSPLHF

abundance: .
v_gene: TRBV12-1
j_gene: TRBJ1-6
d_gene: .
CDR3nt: TGTGCCAGCAGCACCCTTCTCAGGGAAAAGAGTTCACCCCTCCACTTT
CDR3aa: CASSTLLREKSSPLHF

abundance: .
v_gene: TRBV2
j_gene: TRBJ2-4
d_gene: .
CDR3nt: TGTGCCAGCAGTATCGACAGGGCCAAAAACATTCAGTACTTC
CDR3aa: CASSIDRAKNIQYF

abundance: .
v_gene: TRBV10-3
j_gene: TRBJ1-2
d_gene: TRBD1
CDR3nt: TGTGCCATCAGTGAGCTACAGGGGTCCTATGGCTACACCTTC
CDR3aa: CAISELQGSYGYTF

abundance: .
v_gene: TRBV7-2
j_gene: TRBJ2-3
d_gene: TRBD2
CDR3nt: TGTGCCAGCAGCAGGCAACCGGGACTAGCGGGGAGTAGCACAGATACGCAGTATTTT
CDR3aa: CASSRQPGLAGSSTDTQYF

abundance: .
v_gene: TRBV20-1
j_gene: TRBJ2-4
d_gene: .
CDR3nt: TGCAGTGCTTGGGCTCGCCAGCAGTACTTC
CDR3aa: CSAWARQQYF

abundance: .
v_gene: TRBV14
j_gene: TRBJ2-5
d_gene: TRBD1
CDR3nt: TGTGCCAGCAGCCCCGACAGGGGGAAAGAGACCCAGTACTTC
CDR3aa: CASSPDRGKETQYF

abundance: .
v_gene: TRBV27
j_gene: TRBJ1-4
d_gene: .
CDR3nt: TGTGCCAGCAGTTTATCAGGGGACCATAATGAAAAACTGTTTTTT
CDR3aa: CASSLSGDHNEKLFF

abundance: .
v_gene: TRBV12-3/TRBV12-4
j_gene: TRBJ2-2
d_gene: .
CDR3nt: TGTGCCAGCACCTATTCTAACGTCGGGGAGCTGTTTTTT
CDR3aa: CASTYSNVGELFF

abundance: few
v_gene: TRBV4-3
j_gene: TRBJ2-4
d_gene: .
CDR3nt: TGCGCCAGCAGCCAAGGGGGGGGGCGCGGGGACATTCAGTACTTC
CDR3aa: CASSQGGGRGDIQYF

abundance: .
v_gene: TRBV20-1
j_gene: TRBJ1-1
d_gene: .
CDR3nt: TGCAGTGCTAATACAGGGAAAGGGGGCACTGAAGCTTTCTTT
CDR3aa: CSANTGKGGTEAFF

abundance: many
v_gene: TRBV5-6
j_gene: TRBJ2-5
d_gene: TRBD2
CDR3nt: TGTGCCAGCAGCTCCCTAGCGGGGGCGGGAGAGACCCAGTACTTC
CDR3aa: CASSSLAGAGETQYF

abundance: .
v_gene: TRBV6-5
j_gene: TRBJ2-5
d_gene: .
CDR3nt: TGTGCCAGCAGTTACTCTCCATATTCGCGTGAGACCCAGTACTTC
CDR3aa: CASSYSPYSRETQYF

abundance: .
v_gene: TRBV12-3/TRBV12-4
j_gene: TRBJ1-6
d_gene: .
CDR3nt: TGTGCCAGCACCTTGGGTTCACCCCTCCACTTT
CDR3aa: CASTLGSPLHF

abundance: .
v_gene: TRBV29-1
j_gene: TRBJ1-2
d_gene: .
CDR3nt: TGCAGCGTTGAAGTTTTAGGGCAGCCTGAAAACTATGGCTACACCTTC
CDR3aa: CSVEVLGQPENYGYTF